This T cell receptor (beta chain) was observed in a study of beta chain features in type 1 diabetes. Whole-study findings and limits: It was not settled here whether HLA type affects TCRB rearrangement. Moderately but significantly shorter TCRB CDR3s were found in Type 1 diabetes patients in all four CD4+ subsets.

Turning to this clone: The antigen remains unidentified.

Germline assignment: CDR1 LGHNA and CDR2 YSLEER. This CDR3 is built from 16 residues. V lost 4 bases, J lost 1 base, and 6 bases stayed unmatched. Sampling consisted of one heparinised blood draw per donor, averaging about 116 mL. A CD45RO/CCR7/CD25/CD127/CD95/CD27 panel sorted naive, central memory, regulatory and stem cell-like memory CD4+ cells. Sequencing targeted expressed TCRB transcripts, as all isolated RNA had been reverse transcribed. Reads from naive, central memory and regulatory T cell samples averaged approximately 3.7 million. Generated by immunoSEQ multiplex PCR, the TCRdb table keeps only in-frame clones and is missing some. Here the sample spans approximately 360,000 clones, roughly 13% being singletons.

The source material was naive CD4+ T cells from blood. This chain links TRBV4-3 with TRBJ2-5, with 10 bases lining up with TRBD2. The receptor comes from a woman under 30 with type 1 diabetes. Here the CDR3 reads CASSRRLAGLQETQYF. The CDR3 DNA is TGCGCCAGCAGCCGTCGACTAGCGGGTCTCCAAGAGACCCAGTACTTC.